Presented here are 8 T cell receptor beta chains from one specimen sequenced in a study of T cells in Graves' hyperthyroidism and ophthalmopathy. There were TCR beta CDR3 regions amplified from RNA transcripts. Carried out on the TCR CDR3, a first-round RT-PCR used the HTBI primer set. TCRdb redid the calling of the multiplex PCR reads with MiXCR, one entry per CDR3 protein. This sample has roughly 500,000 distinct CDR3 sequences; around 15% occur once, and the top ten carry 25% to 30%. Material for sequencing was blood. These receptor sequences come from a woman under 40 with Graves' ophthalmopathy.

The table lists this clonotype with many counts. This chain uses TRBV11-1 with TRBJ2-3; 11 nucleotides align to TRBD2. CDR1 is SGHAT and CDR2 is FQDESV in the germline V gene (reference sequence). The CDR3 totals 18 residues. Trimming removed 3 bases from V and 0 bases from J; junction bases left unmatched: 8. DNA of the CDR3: TGTGCCAGCAGCTTCGATCCTACTAGCGGGAGAAGCACAGATACGCAGTATTTT. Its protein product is CASSFDPTSGRSTDTQYF.

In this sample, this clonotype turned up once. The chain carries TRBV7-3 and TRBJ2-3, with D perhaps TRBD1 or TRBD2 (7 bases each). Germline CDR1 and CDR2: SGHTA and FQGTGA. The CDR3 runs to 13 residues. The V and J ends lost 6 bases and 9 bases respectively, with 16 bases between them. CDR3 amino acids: CASRLTGEGTQYF. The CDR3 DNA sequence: TGTGCCAGCAGACTCACAGGGGAGGGGACGCAGTATTTT.

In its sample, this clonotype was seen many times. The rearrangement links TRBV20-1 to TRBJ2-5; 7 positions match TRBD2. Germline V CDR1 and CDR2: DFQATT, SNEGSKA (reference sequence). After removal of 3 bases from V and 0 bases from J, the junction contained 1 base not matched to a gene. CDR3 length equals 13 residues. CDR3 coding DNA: TGCAGTGCTAGCGGGAGGTACCAAGAGACCCAGTACTTC. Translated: CSASGRYQETQYF.

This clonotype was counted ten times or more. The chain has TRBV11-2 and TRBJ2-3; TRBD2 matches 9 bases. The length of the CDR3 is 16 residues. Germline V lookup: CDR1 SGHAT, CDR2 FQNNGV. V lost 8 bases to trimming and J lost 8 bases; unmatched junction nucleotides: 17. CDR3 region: CASQVVGGRAEATQYF. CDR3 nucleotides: TGTGCCAGCCAAGTGGTGGGCGGGAGGGCCGAGGCTACGCAGTATTTT.

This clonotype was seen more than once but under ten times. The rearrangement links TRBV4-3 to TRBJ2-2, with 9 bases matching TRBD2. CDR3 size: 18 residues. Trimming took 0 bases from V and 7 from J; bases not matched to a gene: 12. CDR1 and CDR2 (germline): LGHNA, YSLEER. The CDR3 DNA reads TGCGCCAGCAGCCAAGACGTCCAAGGCGGGAGGGCCAACGGGGAGCTGTTTTTT. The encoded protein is CASSQDVQGGRANGELFF.

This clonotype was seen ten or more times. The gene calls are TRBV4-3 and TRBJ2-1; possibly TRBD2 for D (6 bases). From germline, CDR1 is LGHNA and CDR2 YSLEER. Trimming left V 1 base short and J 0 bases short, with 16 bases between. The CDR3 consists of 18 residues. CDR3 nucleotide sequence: TGCGCCAGCAGCCAAGGAACTATAGCGGAGATCTCCTACAATGAGCAGTTCTTC. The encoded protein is CASSQGTIAEISYNEQFF.

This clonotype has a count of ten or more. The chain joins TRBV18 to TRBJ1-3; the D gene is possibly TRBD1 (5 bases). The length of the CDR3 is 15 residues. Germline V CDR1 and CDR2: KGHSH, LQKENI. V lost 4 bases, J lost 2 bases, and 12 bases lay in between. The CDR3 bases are TGTGCCAGCTCACTTCAGGGACTCACTGGAAACACCATATATTTT. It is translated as CASSLQGLTGNTIYF.

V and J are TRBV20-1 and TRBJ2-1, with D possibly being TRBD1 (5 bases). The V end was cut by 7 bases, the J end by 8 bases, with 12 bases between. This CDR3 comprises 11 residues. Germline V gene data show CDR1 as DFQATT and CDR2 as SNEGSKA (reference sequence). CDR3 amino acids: CSVPLGDEQFF. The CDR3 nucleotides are TGCAGTGTTCCGCTAGGGGATGAGCAGTTCTTC.